Detailed here is one T cell receptor beta chain. The data belong to a study of OX40 agonist ivuxolimab in advanced cancers. Deletions cut 4 bases from V and 7 bases from J, with 18 bases between. The CDR3 totals 14 residues. Germline V gene sequence: CDR1 SGHRS, CDR2 YFSETQ. Autoimmune disease history or systemic immunosuppression disqualified patients. Using immunoSEQ multiplex PCR, the repertoire was profiled, and TCRdb retains in-frame clones only, with some absent. The sample has approximately 60,000 clones; around four fifths are singletons. This rearrangement joins TRBV5-1 to TRBJ2-7; possible D gene TRBD2, 6 bases. The input for sequencing was CD4+ or CD8+ T cells sorted from blood, taken in a trial of the OX40 agonist ivuxolimab. This sequence originates from an adult with an advanced solid tumor such as melanoma, head and neck, liver or kidney cancer. The CDR3 loop is CASSGGLAGGEQYF. Written as DNA, the CDR3 is TGCGCCAGCAGCGGGGGACTCGCTGGGGGGGAGCAGTACTTC.